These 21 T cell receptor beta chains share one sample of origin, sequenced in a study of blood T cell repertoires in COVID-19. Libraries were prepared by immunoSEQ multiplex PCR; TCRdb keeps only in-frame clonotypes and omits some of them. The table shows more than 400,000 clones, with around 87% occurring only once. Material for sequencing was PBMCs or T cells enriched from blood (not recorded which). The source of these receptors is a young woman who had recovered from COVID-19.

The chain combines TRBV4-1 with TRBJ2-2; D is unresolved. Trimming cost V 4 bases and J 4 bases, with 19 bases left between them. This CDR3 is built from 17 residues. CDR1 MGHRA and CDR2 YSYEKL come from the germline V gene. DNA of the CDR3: TGCGCCAGCAGCCGCTTTGGGCAGGTGTCCTTCACCGGGGAGCTGTTTTTT. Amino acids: CASSRFGQVSFTGELFF.

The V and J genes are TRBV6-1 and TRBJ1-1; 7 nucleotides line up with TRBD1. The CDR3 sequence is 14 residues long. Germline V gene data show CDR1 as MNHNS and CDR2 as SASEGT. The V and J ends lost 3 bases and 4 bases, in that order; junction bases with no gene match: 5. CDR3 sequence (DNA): TGTGCCAGCAGTGAGGAGGGGGCGAGCACTGAAGCTTTCTTT. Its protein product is CASSEEGASTEAFF.

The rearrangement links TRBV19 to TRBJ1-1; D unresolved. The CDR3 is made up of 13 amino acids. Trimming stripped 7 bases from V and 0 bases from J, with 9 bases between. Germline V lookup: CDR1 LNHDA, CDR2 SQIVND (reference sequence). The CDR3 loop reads CASTHSMNTEAFF. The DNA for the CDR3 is TGTGCCAGTACGCACAGCATGAACACTGAAGCTTTCTTT.

In DNA, the CDR3 is TGTGCCAGCAGCCAGACAGGTGACTCTGGAAACACCATATATTTT. It translates to CASSQTGDSGNTIYF. The chain is built from TRBV3-1 (or the pseudogene TRBV3-2) and TRBJ1-3; D possibly corresponds to TRBD1 (6 bases). This CDR3 has 15 amino acids. Germline V gene sequence: CDR1 LGHDT, CDR2 YNNKEL (reference sequence). Trimming removed 3 bases at V and 0 bases at J, with 9 bases between.

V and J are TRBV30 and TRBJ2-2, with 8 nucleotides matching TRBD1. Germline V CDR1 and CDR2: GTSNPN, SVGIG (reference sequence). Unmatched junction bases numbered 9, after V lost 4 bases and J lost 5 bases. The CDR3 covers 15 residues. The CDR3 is CAWKGQGARTGELFF. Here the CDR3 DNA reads TGTGCCTGGAAGGGGCAGGGGGCGAGAACCGGGGAGCTGTTTTTT.

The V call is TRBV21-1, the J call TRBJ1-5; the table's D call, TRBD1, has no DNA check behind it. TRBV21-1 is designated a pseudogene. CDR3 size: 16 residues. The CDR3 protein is CASSKVPRGTSQPQHF. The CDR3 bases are TGTGCCAGCAGCAAAGTCCCCAGGGGGACGAGTCAGCCCCAGCATTTT.

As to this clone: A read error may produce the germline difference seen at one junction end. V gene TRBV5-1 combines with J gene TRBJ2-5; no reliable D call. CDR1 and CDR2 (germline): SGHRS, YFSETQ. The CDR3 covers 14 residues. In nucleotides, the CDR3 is TGCGCCAGCAGCTTAGTGCCAGCCCAAGAGGCCCAGTACTTC. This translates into CASSLVPAQEAQYF.

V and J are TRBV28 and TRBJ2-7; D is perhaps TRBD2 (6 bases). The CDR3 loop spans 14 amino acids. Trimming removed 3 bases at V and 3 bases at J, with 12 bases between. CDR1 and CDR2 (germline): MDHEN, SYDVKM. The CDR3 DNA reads TGTGCCAGCAGTTTTGGGGGGACCTTCTACGAGCAGTACTTC. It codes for CASSFGGTFYEQYF. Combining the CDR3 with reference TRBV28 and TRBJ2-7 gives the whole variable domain DVKVTQSSRYLVKRTGEKVFLECVQDMDHENMFWYRQDPGLGLRLIYFSYDVKMKEKGDIPEGYSVSREKKERFSLILESASTNQTSMYLCASSFGGTFYEQYFGPGTRLTVT.

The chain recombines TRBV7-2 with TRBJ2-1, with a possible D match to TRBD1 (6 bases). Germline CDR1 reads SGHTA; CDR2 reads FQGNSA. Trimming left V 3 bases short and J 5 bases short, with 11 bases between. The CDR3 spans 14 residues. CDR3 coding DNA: TGTGCCAGCAGCTTCTGGACAGAGAACAATGAGCAGTTCTTC. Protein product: CASSFWTENNEQFF. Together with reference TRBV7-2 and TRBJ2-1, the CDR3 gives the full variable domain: GAGVSQSPSNKVTEKGKDVELRCDPISGHTALYWYRQSLGQGLEFLIYFQGNSAPDKSGLPSDRFSAERTGGSVSTLTIQRTQQEDSAVYLCASSFWTENNEQFFGPGTRLTVL.

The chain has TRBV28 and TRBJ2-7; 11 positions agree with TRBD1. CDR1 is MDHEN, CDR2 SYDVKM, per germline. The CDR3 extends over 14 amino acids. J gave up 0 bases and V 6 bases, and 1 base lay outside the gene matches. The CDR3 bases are TGTGCCAGCAGGGGACAGGGGGTCTCCTACGAGCAGTACTTC. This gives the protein CASRGQGVSYEQYF. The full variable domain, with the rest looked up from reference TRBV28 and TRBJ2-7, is DVKVTQSSRYLVKRTGEKVFLECVQDMDHENMFWYRQDPGLGLRLIYFSYDVKMKEKGDIPEGYSVSREKKERFSLILESASTNQTSMYLCASRGQGVSYEQYFGPGTRLTVT.

The CDR3 coding sequence is TGTGCCAGCAGCCAAGCTCTCCTGGAGGGGGGAAACACCATATATTTT. This sequence encodes CASSQALLEGGNTIYF. The chain recombines TRBV4-2 with TRBJ1-3, with TRBD1 as a possible D gene (5 bases). Trimming stripped 1 base from V and 4 bases from J, with 14 bases between. Germline values: CDR1 LGHNA, CDR2 YNFKEQ. The CDR3 covers 16 residues.

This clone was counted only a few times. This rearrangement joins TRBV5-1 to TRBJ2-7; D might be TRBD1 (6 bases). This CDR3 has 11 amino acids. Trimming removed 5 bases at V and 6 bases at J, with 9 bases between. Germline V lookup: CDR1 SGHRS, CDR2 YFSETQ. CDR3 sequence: CASRDSSEQYF. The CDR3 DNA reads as TGCGCCAGCAGGGACAGCTCCGAGCAGTACTTC.

The CDR3 reads CASSLYRGNTGELFF. The CDR3, as DNA: TGTGCCAGCAGCCTCTACCGGGGGAACACCGGGGAGCTGTTTTTT. The gene calls are TRBV7-2 and TRBJ2-2, with D perhaps matching TRBD2 (5 bases). The CDR3 is made up of 15 amino acids. Germline V CDR1 and CDR2: SGHTA, FQGNSA. Trimming left V 5 bases short and J 1 base short, with 11 bases between.

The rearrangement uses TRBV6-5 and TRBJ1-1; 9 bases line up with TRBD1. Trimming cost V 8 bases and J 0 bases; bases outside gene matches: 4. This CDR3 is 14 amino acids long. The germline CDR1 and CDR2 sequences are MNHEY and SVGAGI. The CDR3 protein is CASARDRVNTEAFF. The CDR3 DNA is TGTGCCAGCGCAAGGGACAGGGTGAACACTGAAGCTTTCTTT.

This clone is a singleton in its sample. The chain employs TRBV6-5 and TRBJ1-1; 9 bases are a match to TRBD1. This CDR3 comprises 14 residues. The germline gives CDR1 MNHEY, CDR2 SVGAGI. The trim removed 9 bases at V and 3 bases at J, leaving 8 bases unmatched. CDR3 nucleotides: TGTGCCAGTTCCACAGGGGGCGGAGACACTGAAGCTTTCTTT. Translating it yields CASSTGGGDTEAFF.

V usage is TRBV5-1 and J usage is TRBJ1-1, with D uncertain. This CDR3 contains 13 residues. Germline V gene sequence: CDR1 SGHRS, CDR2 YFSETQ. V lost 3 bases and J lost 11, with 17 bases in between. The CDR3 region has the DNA TGCGCCAGCAGCTCCTGGGGAGGACGGGAGGCTTTCTTT. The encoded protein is CASSSWGGREAFF. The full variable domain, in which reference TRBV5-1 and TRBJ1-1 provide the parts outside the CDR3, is KAGVTQTPRYLIKTRGQQVTLSCSPISGHRSVSWYQQTPGQGLQFLFEYFSETQRNKGNFPGRFSGRQFSNSRSEMNVSTLELGDSALYLCASSSWGGREAFFGQGTRLTVV.

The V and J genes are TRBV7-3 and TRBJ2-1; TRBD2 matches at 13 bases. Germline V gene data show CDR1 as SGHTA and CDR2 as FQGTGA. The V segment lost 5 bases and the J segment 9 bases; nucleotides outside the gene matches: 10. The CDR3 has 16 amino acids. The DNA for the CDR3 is TGTGCCAGCAGCCGCGCGGGGACTAGCGGGGAGGGTGAGCAGTTCTTC. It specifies CASSRAGTSGEGEQFF.

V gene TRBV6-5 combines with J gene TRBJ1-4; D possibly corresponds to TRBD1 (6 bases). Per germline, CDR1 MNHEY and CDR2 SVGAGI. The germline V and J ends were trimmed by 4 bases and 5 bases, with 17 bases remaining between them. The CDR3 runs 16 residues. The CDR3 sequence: CASSSLPGGLNEKLFF. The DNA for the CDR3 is TGTGCCAGCAGTTCCCTACCGGGGGGCCTCAATGAAAAACTGTTTTTT.

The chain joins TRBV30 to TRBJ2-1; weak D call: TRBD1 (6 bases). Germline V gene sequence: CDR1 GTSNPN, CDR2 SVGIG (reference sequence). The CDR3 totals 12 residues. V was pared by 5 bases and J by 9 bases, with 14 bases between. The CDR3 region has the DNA TGTGCCTGGTCTAACAGGGTCCGTGAGCAGTTCTTC. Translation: CAWSNRVREQFF. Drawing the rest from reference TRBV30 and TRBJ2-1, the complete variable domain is SQTIHQWPATLVQPVGSPLSLECTVEGTSNPNLYWYRQAAGRGLQLLFYSVGIGQISSEVPQNLSASRPQDRQFILSSKKLLLSDSGFYLCAWSNRVREQFFGPGTRLTVL.

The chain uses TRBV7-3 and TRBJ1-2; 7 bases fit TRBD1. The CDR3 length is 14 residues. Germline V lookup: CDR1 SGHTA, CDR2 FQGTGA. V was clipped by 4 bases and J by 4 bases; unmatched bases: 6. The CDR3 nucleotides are TGTGCCAGCAGCTCGGGACAGATAGGCTATGGCTACACCTTC. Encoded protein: CASSSGQIGYGYTF. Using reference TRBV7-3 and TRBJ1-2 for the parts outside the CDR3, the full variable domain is GAGVSQTPSNKVTEKGKYVELRCDPISGHTALYWYRQSLGQGPEFLIYFQGTGAADDSGLPNDRFFAVRPEGSVSTLKIQRTERGDSAVYLCASSSGQIGYGYTFGSGTRLTVV.

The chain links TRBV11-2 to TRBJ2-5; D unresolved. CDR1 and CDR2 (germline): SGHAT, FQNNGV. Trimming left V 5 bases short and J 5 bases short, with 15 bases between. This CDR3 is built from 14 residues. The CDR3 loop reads CASSPQTGRETQYF. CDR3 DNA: TGTGCCAGCAGCCCTCAGACGGGTCGGGAGACCCAGTACTTC.